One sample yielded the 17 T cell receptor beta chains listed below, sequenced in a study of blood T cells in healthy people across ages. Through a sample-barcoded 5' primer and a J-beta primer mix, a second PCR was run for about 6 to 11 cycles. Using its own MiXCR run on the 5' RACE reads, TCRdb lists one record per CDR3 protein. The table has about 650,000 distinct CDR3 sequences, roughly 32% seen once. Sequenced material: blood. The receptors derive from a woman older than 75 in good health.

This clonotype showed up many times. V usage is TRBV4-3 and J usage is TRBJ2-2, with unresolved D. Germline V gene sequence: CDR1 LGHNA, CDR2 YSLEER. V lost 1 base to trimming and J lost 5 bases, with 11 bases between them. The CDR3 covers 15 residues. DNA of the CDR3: TGCGCCAGCAGCCAAGGGTTTGGTATGACCGGGGAGCTGTTTTTT. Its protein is CASSQGFGMTGELFF.

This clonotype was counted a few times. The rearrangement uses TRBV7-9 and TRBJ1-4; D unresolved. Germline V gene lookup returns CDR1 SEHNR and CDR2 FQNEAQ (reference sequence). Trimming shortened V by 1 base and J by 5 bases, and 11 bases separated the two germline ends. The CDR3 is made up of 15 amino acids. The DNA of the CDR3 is TGTGCCAGCAGCTTAGGTACAGCTGTAAATGAAAAACTGTTTTTT. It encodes CASSLGTAVNEKLFF.

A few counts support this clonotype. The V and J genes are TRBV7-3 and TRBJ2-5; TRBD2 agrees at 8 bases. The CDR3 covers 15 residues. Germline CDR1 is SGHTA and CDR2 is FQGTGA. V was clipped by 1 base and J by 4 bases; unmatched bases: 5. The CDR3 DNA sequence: TGTGCCAGCAGCTTAAACGGGGGGGCCCGAGAGACCCAGTACTTC. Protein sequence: CASSLNGGARETQYF.

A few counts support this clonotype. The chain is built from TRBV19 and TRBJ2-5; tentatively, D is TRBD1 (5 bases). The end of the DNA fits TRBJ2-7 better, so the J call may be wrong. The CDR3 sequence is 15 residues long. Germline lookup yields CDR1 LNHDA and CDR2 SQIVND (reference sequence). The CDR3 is CASSIGRGFAYEQYF. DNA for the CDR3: TGTGCCAGTAGTATCGGTAGGGGATTCGCCTACGAGCAGTACTTC.

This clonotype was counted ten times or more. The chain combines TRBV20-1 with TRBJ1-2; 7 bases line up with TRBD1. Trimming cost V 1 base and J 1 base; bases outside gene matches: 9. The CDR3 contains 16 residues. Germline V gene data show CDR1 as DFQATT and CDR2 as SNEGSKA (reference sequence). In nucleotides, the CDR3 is TGCAGTGCTAGAGTCCTAGACAGGGTCGTTAACTATGGCTACACCTTC. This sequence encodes CSARVLDRVVNYGYTF.

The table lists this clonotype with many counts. In DNA form, the CDR3 reads TGCAGTGCTAGAACGGGACTTCTTACACATGAGCAGTTCTTC. As protein: CSARTGLLTHEQFF. V is TRBV20-1 and J is TRBJ2-1; D is possibly TRBD2 (6 bases). The CDR3 sequence is 14 residues long. V shed 2 bases and J shed 8 bases, with 16 bases lying between them. Germline V CDR1 and CDR2: DFQATT, SNEGSKA (reference sequence).

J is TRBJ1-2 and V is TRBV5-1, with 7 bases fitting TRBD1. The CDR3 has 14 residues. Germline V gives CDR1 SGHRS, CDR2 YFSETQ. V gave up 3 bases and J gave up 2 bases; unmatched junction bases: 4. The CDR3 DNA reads TGCGCCAGCAGCTGGGGGACAGAAAACTATGGCTACACCTTC. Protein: CASSWGTENYGYTF.

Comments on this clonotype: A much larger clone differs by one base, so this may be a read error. CDR3 protein: CSVYQAVNEQFF. The CDR3 DNA follows: TGCAGTGTTTATCAAGCGGTCAATGAGCAGTTCTTC. This chain joins TRBV20-1 and TRBJ2-1; D might be TRBD2 (5 bases). Germline loops: CDR1 DFQATT, CDR2 SNEGSKA (reference sequence). Trimming took 7 bases from V and 6 from J, leaving 13 bases between them. This CDR3 region has 12 residues.

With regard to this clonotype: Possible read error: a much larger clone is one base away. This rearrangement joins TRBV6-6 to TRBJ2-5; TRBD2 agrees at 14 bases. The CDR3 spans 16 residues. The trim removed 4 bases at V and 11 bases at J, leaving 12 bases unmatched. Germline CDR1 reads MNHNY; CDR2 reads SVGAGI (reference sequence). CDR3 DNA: TGTGCCAGCAGTTGGCAGACTAGCGGGGGGGCCAATGAGCAGTACTTC. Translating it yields CASSWQTSGGANEQYF.

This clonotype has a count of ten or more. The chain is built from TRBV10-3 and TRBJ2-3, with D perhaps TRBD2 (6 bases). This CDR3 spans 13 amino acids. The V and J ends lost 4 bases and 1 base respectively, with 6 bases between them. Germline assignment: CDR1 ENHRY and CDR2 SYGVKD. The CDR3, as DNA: TGTGCCATCAGTGTAGCGGGCACAGATACGCAGTATTTT. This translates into CAISVAGTDTQYF.

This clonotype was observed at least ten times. The CDR3 coding sequence is TGTGCCAGCAGCTTAGGACCTGGGCGGGTATACGAGCAGTACTTC. Translation gives CASSLGPGRVYEQYF. The chain has TRBV7-2 and TRBJ2-7, with D perhaps matching TRBD2 (5 bases). Germline lookup yields CDR1 SGHTA and CDR2 FQGNSA. The V and J ends lost 1 base and 4 bases respectively, with 14 bases between them. The CDR3 has 15 residues.

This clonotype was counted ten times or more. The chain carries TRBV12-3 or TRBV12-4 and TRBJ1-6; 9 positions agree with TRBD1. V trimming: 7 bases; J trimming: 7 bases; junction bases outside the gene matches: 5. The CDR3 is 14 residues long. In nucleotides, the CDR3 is TGTGCCAGCACGGGACAGGGTTCCAATTCACCCCTCCACTTT. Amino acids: CASTGQGSNSPLHF.

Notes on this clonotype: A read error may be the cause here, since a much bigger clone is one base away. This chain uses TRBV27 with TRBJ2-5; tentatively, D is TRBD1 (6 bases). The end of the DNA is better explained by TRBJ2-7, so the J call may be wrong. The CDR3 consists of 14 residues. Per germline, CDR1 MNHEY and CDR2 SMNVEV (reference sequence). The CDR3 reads CASRWSRGIDEQYF. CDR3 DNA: TGTGCCAGCAGGTGGAGTAGGGGGATCGACGAGCAGTACTTC.

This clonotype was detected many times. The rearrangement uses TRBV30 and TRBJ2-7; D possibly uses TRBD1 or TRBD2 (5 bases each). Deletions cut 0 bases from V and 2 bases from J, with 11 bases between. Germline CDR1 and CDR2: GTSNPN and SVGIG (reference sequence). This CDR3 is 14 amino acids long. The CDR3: CAWSVGDLTYEQYF. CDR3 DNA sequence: TGTGCCTGGAGTGTGGGGGACCTTACCTACGAGCAGTACTTC.

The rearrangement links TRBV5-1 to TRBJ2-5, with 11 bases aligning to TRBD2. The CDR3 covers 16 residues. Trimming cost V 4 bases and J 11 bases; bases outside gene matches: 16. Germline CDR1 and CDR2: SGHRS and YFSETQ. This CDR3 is CASSLVPSGGSSEQYF. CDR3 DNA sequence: TGCGCCAGCAGCCTGGTACCTAGCGGGGGGTCTAGTGAGCAGTACTTC.

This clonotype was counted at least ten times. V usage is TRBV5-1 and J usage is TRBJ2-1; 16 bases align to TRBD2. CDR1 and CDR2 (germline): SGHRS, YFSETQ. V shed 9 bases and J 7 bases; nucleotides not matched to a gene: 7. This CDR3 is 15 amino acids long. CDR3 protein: CATQGLAGGPNEQFF. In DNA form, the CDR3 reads TGCGCCACCCAGGGACTAGCGGGGGGGCCAAATGAGCAGTTCTTC. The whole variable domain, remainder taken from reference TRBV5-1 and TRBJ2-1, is KAGVTQTPRYLIKTRGQQVTLSCSPISGHRSVSWYQQTPGQGLQFLFEYFSETQRNKGNFPGRFSGRQFSNSRSEMNVSTLELGDSALYLCATQGLAGGPNEQFFGPGTRLTVL.

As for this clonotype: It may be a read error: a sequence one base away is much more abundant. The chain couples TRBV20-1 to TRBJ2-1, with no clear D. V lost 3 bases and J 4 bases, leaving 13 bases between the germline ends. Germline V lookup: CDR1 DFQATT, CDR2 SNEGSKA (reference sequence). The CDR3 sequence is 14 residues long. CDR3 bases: TGCAGTGCTAGGTACATCGGTTATTACAATGAGCAGTTCTTC. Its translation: CSARYIGYYNEQFF.